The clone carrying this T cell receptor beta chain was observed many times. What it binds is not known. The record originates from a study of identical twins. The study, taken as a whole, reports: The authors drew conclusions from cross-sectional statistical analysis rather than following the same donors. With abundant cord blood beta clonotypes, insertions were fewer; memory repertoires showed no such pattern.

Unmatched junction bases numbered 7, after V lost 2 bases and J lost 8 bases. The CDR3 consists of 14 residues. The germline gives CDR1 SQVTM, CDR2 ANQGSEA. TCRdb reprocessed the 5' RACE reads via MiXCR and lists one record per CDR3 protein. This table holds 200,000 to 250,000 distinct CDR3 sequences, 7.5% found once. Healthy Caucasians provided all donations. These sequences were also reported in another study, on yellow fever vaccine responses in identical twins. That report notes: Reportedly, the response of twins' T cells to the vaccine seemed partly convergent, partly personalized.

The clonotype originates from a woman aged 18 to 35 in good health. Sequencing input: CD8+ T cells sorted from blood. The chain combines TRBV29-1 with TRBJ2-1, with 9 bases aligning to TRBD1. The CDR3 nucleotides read TGCAGCGTTGAAAAGGGGACAGGGTGGGATGAGCAGTTCTTC. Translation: CSVEKGTGWDEQFF.